This is a list of T cell receptor beta chains from one sample in a study of blood T cell repertoires in COVID-19. TCRdb keeps only in-frame clones here, not all; method: immunoSEQ multiplex PCR. The data hold tens of thousands of clones, with more than 75% observed a single time. Sequencing was carried out using peripheral blood. The source of these receptors is a woman in her sixties or seventies in a cohort sampled during active COVID-19. Each CDR3 is given with its conserved first and last residue. Clone size, where shown, is once, few, many, or a class for clones that have expanded.

j_call | clone_size | v_call | cdr3_aa
TRBJ1-5 | - | TRBV7-2 | CASSVNRNQPQHF
TRBJ1-2 | - | TRBV30 | CAWSEGASLRGYTF
TRBJ2-7 | - | TRBV30 | CAWSSGTSVEQYF
TRBJ2-1 | - | TRBV2 | CASSEAWGRQGNEQFF
TRBJ2-7 | - | TRBV28 | CASSLVQGSYEQYF
TRBJ2-5 | - | TRBV12-3/TRBV12-4 | CASRSGFRETQYF
TRBJ2-7 | - | TRBV19 | CASKGGGHYEQYF
TRBJ2-1 | - | TRBV19 | CASSIDQREPYNEQFF
TRBJ2-2 | few | TRBV18 | CASSPSRTAGELFF
TRBJ1-1 | - | TRBV5-1 | CASSFTGRNTEAFF
TRBJ1-2 | - | TRBV18 | CASSPMDREHGYTF
TRBJ2-3 | - | TRBV27 | CASSSMEITDTQYF
TRBJ1-4 | - | TRBV7-2 | CASSLDRGGPYEKLFF
TRBJ2-5 | - | TRBV7-2 | CASSLAVSGGQETQYF
TRBJ2-1 | - | TRBV18 | CASSPGTSGDNEQFF
TRBJ2-5 | once | TRBV3-1/TRBV3-2 | CASSPTIAIETQYF
TRBJ2-1 | - | TRBV18 | CASSQSGSSYNEQFF
TRBJ1-1 | - | TRBV20-1 | CSASTGTEAFF
TRBJ1-3 | once | TRBV6-5 | CASSSGQARNTIYF
TRBJ2-1 | once | TRBV10-3 | CAISEGDRVINEQFF
TRBJ2-2 | - | TRBV2 | CASTPAGAVTGELFF
TRBJ2-7 | - | TRBV28 | CASRSGLFEQYF
TRBJ1-1 | - | TRBV18 | CASSPGERTGGTEAFF
TRBJ2-7 | - | TRBV27 | CASSLEVAHEQYF
TRBJ1-1 | - | TRBV11-1 | CASSRYRVGDEAFF
TRBJ1-2 | - | TRBV24-1 | CATSDHGQGYGYTF
TRBJ2-7 | - | TRBV5-4 | CASSLGQGAYEQYF
TRBJ2-3 | once | TRBV27 | CASSDRGRGDTQYF
TRBJ2-5 | - | TRBV11-2 | CASSPGQGIETQYF
TRBJ2-5 | - | TRBV5-4 | CASSLLGEETQYF
TRBJ1-1 | - | TRBV5-4 | CASSRFTGGGRTEAFF
TRBJ2-6 | - | TRBV28 | CASSLSDRSPSGANVLTF
TRBJ1-3 | - | TRBV28 | CASSVPGAGGNTIYF
TRBJ2-1 | - | TRBV10-2 | CASSELPWTSGRKYNEQFF
TRBJ2-1 | - | TRBV11-1 | CASGTGSYNEQFF
TRBJ1-2 | - | TRBV19 | CASSRITRTGDSNYGYTF
TRBJ1-4 | - | TRBV28 | CASSGQGSGATNEKLFF
TRBJ2-7 | - | TRBV7-2 | CASRPTSSPIYEQYF
TRBJ1-5 | - | TRBV19 | CASRYGQLNQPQHF
TRBJ2-3 | few | TRBV27 | CASNFFATTGPDTQYF
TRBJ1-1 | - | TRBV5-4 | CASSYDVTGHVMNTEAFF
TRBJ2-7 | - | TRBV29-1 | CSVGEYEQYF
TRBJ1-4 | - | TRBV5-5 | CASSFWDREVYEKLFF
TRBJ1-1 | few | TRBV6-5 | CASKPQAGAETEAFF
TRBJ1-1 | few | TRBV6-5 | CASSLPSAEAFF
TRBJ1-1 | - | TRBV6-5 | CATTEGSLGAFF
TRBJ1-2 | few | TRBV7-9 | CASSFRGGYGYTF
TRBJ1-3 | once | TRBV27 | CASSPGTGFSSGNTIYF
TRBJ2-3 | - | TRBV19 | CASSPQGTSGSGVTDTQYF
TRBJ1-1 | - | TRBV5-1 | CASSSEDSEAFF
TRBJ2-3 | - | TRBV11-1 | CASSLVGGRSDTQYF
TRBJ1-6 | - | TRBV11-2 | CASSSYRGRNSPLHF
TRBJ2-1 | - | TRBV24-1 | CATSGPTSGSWGNEQFF
TRBJ1-1 | - | TRBV7-8 | CASSSLGGGYTEAFF
TRBJ1-1 | - | TRBV30 | CAWSFPGQGTPGAFF